This is a list of T cell receptor beta chains from one sample in a study of regulatory T cells in long-lasting Graves disease. Each CDR3 protein is one row after TCRdb ran MiXCR on the multiplex PCR reads. The sample holds approximately 380,000 distinct CDR3 sequences, under 25% seen once. Specimen: peripheral blood mononuclear cells (PBMCs), collected when the disease was refractory, from a patient treated with antithyroid drugs. The receptors derive from a female donor with Graves disease. The CDR3 runs from the conserved cysteine through the conserved F or W. A D gene is named only where the DNA matches it firmly. Rows give clone size only sometimes, using once, few, many, or a class for an expanded clone.

J gene: TRBJ1-2; clone size: many; D gene: TRBD1; V gene: TRBV24-1; CDR3 protein: CATSEDRESYGYTF; CDR3 DNA: TGTGCCACCAGCGAGGACAGGGAGAGCTATGGCTACACCTTC
J gene: TRBJ1-5; clone size: few; D gene: -; V gene: TRBV19; CDR3 protein: CASSIGGGTYQPQHF; CDR3 DNA: TGTGCCAGTAGTATTGGCGGTGGGACCTATCAGCCCCAGCATTTT
J gene: TRBJ2-1; clone size: -; D gene: TRBD2; V gene: TRBV27; CDR3 protein: CASSPLAGDREQFF; CDR3 DNA: TGTGCCAGCAGTCCGTTAGCGGGAGATCGTGAGCAGTTCTTC
J gene: TRBJ1-5; clone size: -; D gene: -; V gene: TRBV6-2/TRBV6-3; CDR3 protein: CASGTNDVNQPQHF; CDR3 DNA: TGTGCCAGCGGAACCAACGACGTAAATCAGCCCCAGCATTTT
J gene: TRBJ2-2; clone size: -; D gene: TRBD2; V gene: TRBV2; CDR3 protein: CASRPAGLPYTGELFF; CDR3 DNA: TGTGCCAGCAGACCCGCGGGACTACCCTACACCGGGGAGCTGTTTTTT
J gene: TRBJ2-7; clone size: many; D gene: TRBD2; V gene: TRBV6-9; CDR3 protein: CASSYGPSSGSYEQYF; CDR3 DNA: TGTGCCAGCAGTTATGGCCCTTCTAGCGGGAGTTACGAGCAGTACTTC
J gene: TRBJ2-7; clone size: few; D gene: TRBD1; V gene: TRBV25-1; CDR3 protein: CASSDQTGGARTRSYEQYF; CDR3 DNA: TGTGCCAGCAGTGATCAGACAGGGGGCGCGAGGACTAGATCCTACGAGCAGTACTTC
J gene: TRBJ2-7; clone size: many; D gene: -; V gene: TRBV12-3/TRBV12-4; CDR3 protein: CASSLHSGSYEQYF; CDR3 DNA: TGTGCCAGCAGTCTCCATAGCGGATCCTACGAGCAGTACTTC
J gene: TRBJ2-7; clone size: few; D gene: TRBD1; V gene: TRBV18; CDR3 protein: CASSTKTGVDEQYF; CDR3 DNA: TGTGCCAGCTCAACAAAAACAGGGGTTGACGAGCAGTACTTC
J gene: TRBJ1-6; clone size: few; D gene: -; V gene: TRBV6-1; CDR3 protein: CASSGGVYSPLHF; CDR3 DNA: TGTGCCAGCAGTGGGGGGGTCTATTCACCCCTCCACTTT
J gene: TRBJ1-1; clone size: few; D gene: -; V gene: TRBV15; CDR3 protein: CATSRDLRQTNTEAFF; CDR3 DNA: TGTGCCACCAGCAGAGATCTGAGACAGACGAACACTGAAGCTTTCTTT
J gene: TRBJ2-7; clone size: many; D gene: TRBD1; V gene: TRBV6-5; CDR3 protein: CASSYTGTELDEQYF; CDR3 DNA: TGTGCCAGCAGTTACACAGGGACAGAGCTCGACGAGCAGTACTTC
J gene: TRBJ2-4; clone size: few; D gene: TRBD1; V gene: TRBV27; CDR3 protein: CASRDSKNIQYF; CDR3 DNA: TGTGCCAGCCGGGACAGCAAAAACATTCAGTACTTC
J gene: TRBJ1-1; clone size: few; D gene: -; V gene: TRBV27; CDR3 protein: CASSSLLSEGEAFF; CDR3 DNA: TGTGCCAGCAGTTCCCTACTTTCGGAGGGTGAAGCTTTCTTT
J gene: TRBJ2-7; clone size: -; D gene: TRBD2; V gene: TRBV6-2/TRBV6-3; CDR3 protein: CASSKTSGTEQYF; CDR3 DNA: TGTGCCAGCAGCAAGACTAGCGGGACCGAGCAGTACTTC
J gene: TRBJ2-5; clone size: -; D gene: TRBD1; V gene: TRBV27; CDR3 protein: CASSLSSGGIKTQYF; CDR3 DNA: TGTGCCAGCAGTTTATCGTCAGGGGGCATAAAGACCCAGTACTTC
J gene: TRBJ1-2; clone size: many; D gene: -; V gene: TRBV6-1; CDR3 protein: CASSRGVNYGYTF; CDR3 DNA: TGTGCCAGCAGTCGAGGAGTGAACTATGGCTACACCTTC